What follows are 6 T cell receptor beta chains derived from one specimen sequenced in a study of T cells in Graves' hyperthyroidism and ophthalmopathy (dated by TCRdb to the late 2010s). Library preparation used multiplex PCR. Sequencing used an Illumina HiSeq 2000. The TCR beta CDR3 regions were amplified from the RNA transcripts. A first-round RT-PCR of the TCR CDR3 used the HTBI primer set with the Qiagen OneStep RT-PCR kit. TCRdb trimmed the raw reads at Q25, called clones with MiXCR and kept productive beta chains. Every CDR3 protein is listed once, alongside the most common genes and DNA of its rows. Recorded for this sample are nearly 750,000 distinct CDR3 sequences; 35% of them occurred a single time. The ten biggest clones cover around 31% of the sample. Sample: blood. All receptors derive from a woman aged 40 to 55 with Graves' hyperthyroidism.

This clonotype was seen repeatedly, ten times or more. The chain uses TRBV7-9 and TRBJ2-7; 7 nucleotides agree with TRBD2. The germline CDR1 and CDR2 sequences are SEHNR and FQNEAQ (reference sequence). This CDR3 has 16 amino acids. J gave up 4 bases and V 1 base, and 10 bases lay outside the gene matches. In nucleotides, the CDR3 is TGTGCCAGCAGCTTAGGAGTGGGAGGGAGTTTTTACGAGCAGTACTTC. Its protein product is CASSLGVGGSFYEQYF.

This clonotype showed up just a few times. J is TRBJ1-1 and V is TRBV11-2; tentative D call: TRBD1 (6 bases). This CDR3 has 12 residues. Trimming shortened V by 5 bases and J by 11 bases, and 15 bases separated the two germline ends. Looked up from germline, CDR1 is SGHAT and CDR2 is FQNNGV. This CDR3 is CASSLTGRGAFF. Here the CDR3 DNA reads TGTGCCAGCAGCCTAACAGGGAGAGGGGCTTTCTTT.

This clonotype was recorded only once. This rearrangement joins TRBV9 to TRBJ2-5, with D uncertain. The J call is uncertain, as TRBJ2-1 better fits the DNA end. The CDR3 covers 14 residues. Germline-derived CDR1 and CDR2 are SGDLS and YYNGEE. Written as DNA, the CDR3 is TGTGCCAGCAGCGTGGCTTCGGCGGACAATGAGCAGTTCTTC. It codes for CASSVASADNEQFF.

This clonotype was detected many times. The CDR3 nucleotides read TGTGCCAGCAGCTATCCCGACAGGGCTCGCGAGCAGTACTTC. Amino acids: CASSYPDRAREQYF. V is TRBV7-2 and J is TRBJ2-7, with TRBD1 matching 7 bases. With V trimmed by 4 bases and J by 6 bases, 9 bases remained unmatched. The CDR3 consists of 14 residues. CDR1 is SGHTA, CDR2 FQGNSA, per germline.

V is TRBV7-9 and J is TRBJ2-7, with 7 bases lining up with TRBD1. Germline CDR1 and CDR2: SEHNR and FQNEAQ (reference sequence). This CDR3 region has 14 residues. J was trimmed by 2 bases and V by 3 bases; bases with no gene match: 4. The chain's CDR3 is CASSFIGTAYEQYF. CDR3 sequence (DNA): TGTGCCAGCAGCTTTATTGGGACAGCCTACGAGCAGTACTTC.

V is TRBV6-5 and J is TRBJ2-5, with 8 bases identical to TRBD1. This CDR3 is built from 15 residues. J lost 0 bases, V lost 5 bases, and 5 bases had no gene match. From germline, CDR1 is MNHEY and CDR2 SVGAGI. CDR3 nucleotide sequence: TGTGCCAGCAGTGACAGGGGCAGGTACCAAGAGACCCAGTACTTC. This encodes CASSDRGRYQETQYF.